The rows below give T cell receptor beta chains drawn from one sample of a study of cytomegalovirus exposure and HLA in healthy donors. The method was immunoSEQ multiplex PCR; TCRdb's version includes in-frame clones alone and lacks a portion of them. The table includes roughly 170,000 clones, roughly 80% detected once. Source material: PBMCs. The receptor set was obtained from a woman under 30 in good health and CMV-seronegative. The CDR3 runs from the conserved cysteine through the conserved F or W. The order of the fields is clone size, D gene, V gene, CDR3 length, J gene, CDR3 protein, CDR3 DNA. The D gene is left open where the match is weak. A row's size may be missing; if present it is once, few, many or a size class.

clone size: once
D gene: TRBD1
V gene: TRBV6-5
CDR3 length: 15
J gene: TRBJ2-7
CDR3 protein: CATSRDRETTYEQYF
CDR3 DNA: TGTGCCACTAGTCGGGACAGGGAAACGACCTACGAGCAGTACTTC

clone size: -
D gene: TRBD1
V gene: TRBV4-2
CDR3 length: 16
J gene: TRBJ1-4
CDR3 protein: CASSHTGAALEKKLFF
CDR3 DNA: TGTGCCAGCAGCCACACAGGGGCAGCGTTGGAGAAAAAACTGTTTTTT

clone size: -
D gene: -
V gene: TRBV12-2
CDR3 length: 19
J gene: TRBJ1-1
CDR3 protein: CASRLVGVVAGARNTEAFF
CDR3 DNA: TGTGCAAGTCGCTTAGTAGGGGTGGTGGCAGGGGCTCGGAACACTGAAGCTTTCTTT

clone size: -
D gene: TRBD2
V gene: TRBV11-2
CDR3 length: 14
J gene: TRBJ2-7
CDR3 protein: CASSPTSGNYEQYF
CDR3 DNA: TGTGCCAGCAGCCCGACTAGCGGGAACTACGAGCAGTACTTC

clone size: -
D gene: TRBD1
V gene: TRBV28
CDR3 length: 10
J gene: TRBJ1-2
CDR3 protein: CAIYRGNYTF
CDR3 DNA: TGTGCCATTTACAGGGGAAACTACACCTTC

clone size: -
D gene: TRBD2
V gene: TRBV10-1
CDR3 length: 15
J gene: TRBJ2-1
CDR3 protein: CASSPAGGHYNEQFF
CDR3 DNA: TGCGCCAGCAGTCCAGCGGGAGGCCACTACAATGAGCAGTTCTTC

clone size: few
D gene: TRBD2
V gene: TRBV19
CDR3 length: 14
J gene: TRBJ2-7
CDR3 protein: CASSISGSSYEQYF
CDR3 DNA: TGTGCCAGTAGTATCAGCGGGAGCTCCTACGAGCAGTACTTC

clone size: once
D gene: TRBD1
V gene: TRBV12-5
CDR3 length: 17
J gene: TRBJ1-2
CDR3 protein: CASGLVPGQAYDYGYTF
CDR3 DNA: TGTGCTAGTGGTTTGGTACCCGGACAGGCGTACGACTATGGCTACACCTTC

clone size: -
D gene: TRBD1
V gene: TRBV28
CDR3 length: 18
J gene: TRBJ2-5
CDR3 protein: CASSHRRTSGTGRETQYF
CDR3 DNA: TGTGCCAGCAGTCACAGACGCACCTCCGGGACAGGGCGAGAGACCCAGTACTTC

clone size: -
D gene: TRBD2
V gene: TRBV4-1
CDR3 length: 18
J gene: TRBJ2-3
CDR3 protein: CASSHGLAGVLGTDTQYF
CDR3 DNA: TGCGCCAGCAGCCATGGACTAGCGGGAGTATTGGGCACAGATACGCAGTATTTT

clone size: -
D gene: -
V gene: TRBV7-9
CDR3 length: 12
J gene: TRBJ1-2
CDR3 protein: CASSFTGYGYTF
CDR3 DNA: TGTGCCAGCAGCTTCACAGGGTACGGCTACACCTTC

clone size: -
D gene: -
V gene: TRBV2
CDR3 length: 12
J gene: TRBJ2-3
CDR3 protein: CASIPNGGAQYF
CDR3 DNA: TGTGCCAGCATTCCTAATGGCGGGGCGCAGTATTTT

clone size: -
D gene: -
V gene: TRBV19
CDR3 length: 16
J gene: TRBJ1-4
CDR3 protein: CASSIGMGPTDEKLFF
CDR3 DNA: TGTGCCAGTAGTATAGGGATGGGGCCAACCGATGAAAAACTGTTTTTT

clone size: -
D gene: TRBD2
V gene: TRBV11-2
CDR3 length: 16
J gene: TRBJ2-7
CDR3 protein: CASSLGTGGRFYEQYF
CDR3 DNA: TGTGCCAGCAGCTTGGGGACTGGCGGGAGGTTTTACGAGCAGTACTTC